This T cell receptor beta chain appears in the sequencing data of a study of T-cell reconstitution after alpha-beta-depleted transplantation in children. Findings and caveats of the study: It was surviving recipient T cells and thymic progenitors that gave some patients high TCRbeta diversity at day 60. Several hundred expanded graft clones reportedly were the source of alpha-beta T cells about two months after transplant. T cells produced anew were the main source of T-cell counts and diversity one year after transplant.

Preparation of the TCRbeta library was carried out with unique molecular identifiers. Using its own MiXCR run on the PCR reads, TCRdb lists one record per CDR3 protein. This sample carries fewer than 450,000 distinct CDR3 sequences, 16% of them seen once, and the ten largest clones take just over 40%. A few counts support this clonotype. The antigen is unknown. The material sequenced was PBMCs, mostly from graft donor cells, taken 360 days after TCRalphabeta/CD19-depleted stem cell transplant. The TCR originated in a male patient between 2 and 10 years old who had a stem cell transplant for acute lymphoblastic leukemia, so the T cells may come from the graft donor.

The CDR3 here is CASTRTSRGNEQFF. CDR3 nucleotides: TGTGCCAGCACACGGACAAGCCGTGGCAATGAGCAGTTCTTC. The V gene is TRBV12-3 or TRBV12-4, the J gene TRBJ2-1, with a weak D call TRBD1 (5 bases). The V and J ends lost 7 bases and 6 bases respectively, with 16 bases between them. The CDR3 loop spans 14 amino acids.